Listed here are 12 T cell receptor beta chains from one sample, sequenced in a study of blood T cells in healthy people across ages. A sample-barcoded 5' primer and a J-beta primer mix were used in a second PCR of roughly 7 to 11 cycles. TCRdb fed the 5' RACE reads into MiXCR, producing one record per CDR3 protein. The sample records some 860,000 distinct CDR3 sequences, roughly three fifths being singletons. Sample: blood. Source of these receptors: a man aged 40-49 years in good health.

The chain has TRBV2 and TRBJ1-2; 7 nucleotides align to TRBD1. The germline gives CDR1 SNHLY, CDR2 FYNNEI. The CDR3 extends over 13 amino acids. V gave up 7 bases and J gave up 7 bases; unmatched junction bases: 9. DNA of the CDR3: TGTGCCAGCAATCCCAGGGGGAACGGTGGCTACACCTTC. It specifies CASNPRGNGGYTF.

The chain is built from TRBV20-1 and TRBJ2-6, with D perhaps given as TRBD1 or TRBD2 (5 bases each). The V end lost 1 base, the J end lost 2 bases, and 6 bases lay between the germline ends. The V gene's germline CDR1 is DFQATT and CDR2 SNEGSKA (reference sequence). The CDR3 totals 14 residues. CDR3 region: CSARGDPGANVLTF. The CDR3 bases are TGCAGTGCTAGAGGGGACCCTGGGGCCAACGTCCTGACTTTC.

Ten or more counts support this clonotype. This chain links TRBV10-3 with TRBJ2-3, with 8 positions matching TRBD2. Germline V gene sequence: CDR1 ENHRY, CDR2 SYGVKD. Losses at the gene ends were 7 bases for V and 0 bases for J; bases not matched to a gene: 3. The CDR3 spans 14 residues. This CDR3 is CAIMGLGSTDTQYF. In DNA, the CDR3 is TGTGCCATCATGGGACTAGGCAGCACAGATACGCAGTATTTT.

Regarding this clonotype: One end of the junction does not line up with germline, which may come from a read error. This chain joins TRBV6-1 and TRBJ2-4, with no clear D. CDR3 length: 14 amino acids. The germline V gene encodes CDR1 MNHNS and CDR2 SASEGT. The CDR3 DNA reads TGTGCCAGCAGTGAAGCGTACGACTCAAACACTCAGTACTTC. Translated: CASSEAYDSNTQYF.

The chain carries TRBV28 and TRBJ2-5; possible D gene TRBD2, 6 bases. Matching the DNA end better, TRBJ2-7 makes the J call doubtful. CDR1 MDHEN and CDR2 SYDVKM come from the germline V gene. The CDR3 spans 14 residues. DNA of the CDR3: TGTGCCAGCAGTTACGGGGGTGCCCCCTACGAGCAGTACTTC. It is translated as CASSYGGAPYEQYF.

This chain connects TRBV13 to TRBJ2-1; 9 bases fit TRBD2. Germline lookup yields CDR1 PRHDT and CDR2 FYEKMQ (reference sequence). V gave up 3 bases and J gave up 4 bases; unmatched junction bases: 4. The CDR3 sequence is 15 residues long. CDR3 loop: CASSFASGTYNEQFF. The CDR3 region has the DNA TGTGCCAGCAGCTTTGCTAGCGGGACTTACAATGAGCAGTTCTTC.

CDR3 sequence reads: CASSFWSGVAKNIQYF. The CDR3 bases are TGTGCCAGCAGTTTCTGGTCAGGTGTAGCCAAAAACATTCAGTACTTC. The rearrangement joins TRBV28 to TRBJ2-4, with no clear D. This CDR3 spans 16 amino acids. The ends were cut back, 3 bases at V and 0 bases at J, with 12 bases in the middle. Germline CDR1 MDHEN, CDR2 SYDVKM. Variable domain in full (rest from reference TRBV28 and TRBJ2-4): DVKVTQSSRYLVKRTGEKVFLECVQDMDHENMFWYRQDPGLGLRLIYFSYDVKMKEKGDIPEGYSVSREKKERFSLILESASTNQTSMYLCASSFWSGVAKNIQYFGAGTRLSVL.

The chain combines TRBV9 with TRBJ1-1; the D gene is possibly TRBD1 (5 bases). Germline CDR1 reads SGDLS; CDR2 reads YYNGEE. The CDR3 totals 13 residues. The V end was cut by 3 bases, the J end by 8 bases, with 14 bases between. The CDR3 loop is CASSGGAAAEAFF. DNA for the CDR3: TGTGCCAGCAGCGGTGGGGCGGCAGCAGAAGCTTTCTTT.

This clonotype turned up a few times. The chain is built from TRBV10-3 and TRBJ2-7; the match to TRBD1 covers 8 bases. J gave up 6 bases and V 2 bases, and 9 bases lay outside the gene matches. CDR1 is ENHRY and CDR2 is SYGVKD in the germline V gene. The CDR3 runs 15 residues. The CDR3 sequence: CAISEISTGDAEQYF. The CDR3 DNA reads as TGTGCCATCAGTGAGATTTCGACAGGGGACGCCGAGCAGTACTTC.

The CDR3 nucleotides read TGTGCCAGCAGCTCCTTAGCGGGACGCCTCTACGAGCAGTACTTC. Its protein is CASSSLAGRLYEQYF. The chain carries TRBV11-2 and TRBJ2-5, with 8 bases aligning to TRBD2. The better agreement between TRBJ2-7 and the DNA end casts doubt on the J call. This CDR3 is built from 15 residues. Germline V gene lookup returns CDR1 SGHAT and CDR2 FQNNGV.

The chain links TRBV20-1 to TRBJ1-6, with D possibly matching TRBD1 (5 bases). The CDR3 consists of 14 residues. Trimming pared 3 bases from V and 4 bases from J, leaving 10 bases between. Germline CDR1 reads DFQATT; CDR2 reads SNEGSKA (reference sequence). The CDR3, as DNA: TGCAGTGCTAGCCAGGGCCCTTATAATTCACCCCTCCACTTT. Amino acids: CSASQGPYNSPLHF.

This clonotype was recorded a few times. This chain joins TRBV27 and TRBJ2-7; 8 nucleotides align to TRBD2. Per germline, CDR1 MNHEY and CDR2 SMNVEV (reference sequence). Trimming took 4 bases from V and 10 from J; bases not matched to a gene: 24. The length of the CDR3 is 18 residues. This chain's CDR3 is CASSSLARMTSESDPQYF. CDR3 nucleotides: TGTGCCAGCAGTTCGCTTGCCCGCATGACTAGCGAGTCCGATCCCCAGTACTTC.